This T cell receptor (beta chain) was observed in a study of cytomegalovirus exposure and HLA in healthy donors. Study-level points and caveats: TCR beta V segments were, for the most part, productive about 87% or about 30% of the time in an earlier analysis.

The PCR used 60 Vbeta and 13 Jbeta primers. Assay: immunoSEQ multiplex PCR; the TCRdb copy retains only in-frame clones and omits some. The table has 150,000 to 200,000 clones, roughly 79% seen once. This CDR3 has 13 residues. Trimming took 3 bases from V and 5 from J, leaving 8 bases between them. Germline loops: CDR1 MDHEN, CDR2 SYDVKM. Regarding this clone: As yet, its antigen is unknown. At the DNA level, this CDR3 is encoded by other sequences in the same sample as well.

The chain links TRBV28 to TRBJ1-5; no clear D. Sequencing input: PBMCs. This clonotype was obtained from a woman aged 45-59 years in good health and CMV-seronegative. CDR3 amino acids: CASSLVGDQPQHF. In DNA, the CDR3 is TGTGCCAGCAGTTTGGTCGGAGATCAGCCCCAGCATTTT. The full variable domain, completed using reference TRBV28 and TRBJ1-5, is DVKVTQSSRYLVKRTGEKVFLECVQDMDHENMFWYRQDPGLGLRLIYFSYDVKMKEKGDIPEGYSVSREKKERFSLILESASTNQTSMYLCASSLVGDQPQHFGDGTRLSIL.